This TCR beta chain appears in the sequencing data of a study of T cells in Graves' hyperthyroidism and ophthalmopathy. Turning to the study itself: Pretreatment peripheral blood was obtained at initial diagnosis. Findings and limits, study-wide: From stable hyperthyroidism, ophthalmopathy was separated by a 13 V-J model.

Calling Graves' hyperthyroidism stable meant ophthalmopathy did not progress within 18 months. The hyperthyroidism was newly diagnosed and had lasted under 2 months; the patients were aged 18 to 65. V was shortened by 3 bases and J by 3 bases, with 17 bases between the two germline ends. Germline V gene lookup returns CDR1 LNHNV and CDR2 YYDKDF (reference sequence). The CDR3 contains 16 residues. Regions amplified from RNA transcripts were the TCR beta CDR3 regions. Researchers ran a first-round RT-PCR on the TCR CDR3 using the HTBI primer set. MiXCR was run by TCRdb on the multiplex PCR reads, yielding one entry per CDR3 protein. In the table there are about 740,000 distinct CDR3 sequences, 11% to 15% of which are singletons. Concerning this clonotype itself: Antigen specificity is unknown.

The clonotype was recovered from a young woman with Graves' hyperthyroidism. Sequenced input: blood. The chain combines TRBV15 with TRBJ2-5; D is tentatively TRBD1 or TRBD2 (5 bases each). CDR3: CATSRNSGPTKETQYF. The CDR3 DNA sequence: TGTGCCACCAGCAGGAACTCGGGACCTACAAAAGAGACCCAGTACTTC.